This TCR beta chain was sequenced in a study of long-term antiretroviral therapy in people with HIV (dated by TCRdb to 2021 to 2024). With regard to the full study: The earliest samples were collected about a decade before the 2015 WHO recommendation for immediate ART, when ART was typically delayed until CD4 counts fell. Among the 30 to 35 participants with HIV, eleven were female. Whether ART initiation and durable HIV suppression were associated with changes in peripheral blood TRB repertoire composition and diversity was tested in a retrospective serial study. A total of 150 to 200 cryopreserved PBMC samples were contributed to the cohort by 30 adults with confirmed HIV infection, with samples collected serially over a mean of roughly six years (range 1-12). No cross-contamination during QIAcube processing was shown when test extractions of a monoclonal T-cell line were performed alongside some 33 polyclonal samples.

The immunoSEQ hsTCRB v3.0 assay was used at survey level resolution for TRB variable region sequencing. TRB sequencing targeted a depth of 40,000-50,000 T-cell genomes per sample. Pooled TRB libraries were sequenced on an Illumina MiSeq with a v3 150-cycle kit. In the authors' own workflow: Repertoire analysis was run in R within a reproducible Nextflow workflow that covered QC, data transformation and analysis. LymphoSeq2, an R package for exploring AIRR-Seq data, was used to implement the custom analyses. After excluding a handful of samples that yielded fewer than 5000 total TRB sequences, 150 to 200 HIV repertoires remained for analysis. Among the 190 or so HIV repertoires that were kept, around 59 were collected before ART initiation and more than 120 were collected after ART initiation. Repertoires were downsampled to 5000 TRB nucleotide sequences, with summary statistics averaged over 100 downsampling iterations. Only TRB sequences with CDR3 regions of at least seven amino acids were retained for analysis. Two measures captured diversity: a Shannon entropy-derived clonality score and the Gini coefficient. In repertoire networks, the top 5000 CDR3 amino acid sequences were linked whenever an edit distance of one separated two sequences. For TRB CDR3 amino acid sequences, GLIPH2 was used to predict antigen specificity groups and MHC restriction. To flag known associations with CMV, EBV, HIV or tissue antigens, CDR3 amino acid sequences were compared against VDJdb and McPAS-TCR. Pre-ART, post-ART and control groups were compared with Wilcoxon signed-rank tests and Holm-Bonferroni correction. TCRdb holds this immuneACCESS table with in-frame rearrangements only. Some clones are missing; in checked studies, unresolved V genes explain under half, and the rest has no known cause. V and J calls and clone size follow that table, whereas D and trimming were derived from the DNA. The sample has around 34,000 clones on record, approximately 74% of them singletons. The ten biggest clones cover approximately 3.4% of the sample.

Inclusion was restricted to participants for whom at least one PBMC sample before ART initiation and at least two post-ART samples were available. All participants with HIV were treated in the United States of America. Before DNA extraction, cryopreserved samples containing roughly 0.9-10 million PBMC were thawed and washed. At the time of the earliest PBMC sample, participants with HIV were aged between about 20 and 60 years. Per participant, PBMC samples came from 1-4 timepoints prior to ART initiation and 2-8 timepoints following ART initiation, for a median of 7 samples. Serial HIV viral load, CD4+ T-cell count, ART history and demographic data were obtained for every participant. Genomic DNA was extracted from unsorted PBMC with a Qiagen kit on a QIAcube, processed in batches of 12 samples. Of note for this clone: Its cognate antigen has yet to be identified. Nothing much larger sits one base from this clone, and base qualities are not available.

The CDR3 sequence holds 14 residues, the cysteine and phenylalanine included. The DNA shown is the 42-base CDR3, in frame from base 1. CDR1 SGHTA and CDR2 FQGTGA are derived from the germline V gene. What the research found in general, with its limitations: Starting ART was linked to a significant rise in TRB diversity, yet even with long-term ART the diversity remained significantly lower than in transplant donor controls. The samples were dated from the mid-2000s to the late 2010s, and the ART regimens that were used may be less effective than current ART regimens. CDR3 length ranges in HIV repertoires were narrower than in controls, and network structure suggested an antigen-experienced repertoire with only a slight naive shift after ART. Owing to limited PBMC availability, only the TCR beta chain was sequenced, without alpha chain pairing. The repertoire was dominated across all time points by expanded TRB clones identified before ART initiation, although this dominance was seen to fluctuate and to decrease in many PLHIV after ART. Inferences about post-ART repertoire changes were limited because no data were available on ART adherence, viral resistance or therapy changes. Because pre-ART samples had limited cell numbers, unsorted PBMC were profiled rather than sorted CD4+ and CD8+ T cells.

The source was unsorted PBMCs, collected 3 years after starting antiretroviral therapy. The receptor's source is a man aged 45-65 years with HIV. The chain employs TRBV7-3 and TRBJ2-7; 6 matching bases give a weak D call of TRBD1. The end of the DNA fits TRBJ2-5 better, so the J call may be wrong. The CDR3 protein: CASSHQGNQETQYF. The nucleotides are TGTGCCAGCAGCCACCAGGGGAACCAAGAGACCCAGTACTTC.